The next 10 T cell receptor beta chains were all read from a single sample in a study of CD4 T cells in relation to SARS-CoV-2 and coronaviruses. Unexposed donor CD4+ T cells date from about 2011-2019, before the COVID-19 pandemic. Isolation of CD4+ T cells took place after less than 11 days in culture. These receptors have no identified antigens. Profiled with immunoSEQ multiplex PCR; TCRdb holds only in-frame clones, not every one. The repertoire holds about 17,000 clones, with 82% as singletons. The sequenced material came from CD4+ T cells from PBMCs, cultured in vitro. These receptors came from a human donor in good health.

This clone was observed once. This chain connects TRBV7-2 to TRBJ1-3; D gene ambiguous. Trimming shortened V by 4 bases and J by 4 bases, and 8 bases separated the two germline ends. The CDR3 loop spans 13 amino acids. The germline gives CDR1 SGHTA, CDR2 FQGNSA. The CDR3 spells CASSSSFGNTIYF. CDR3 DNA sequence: TGTGCCAGCAGCTCGAGCTTCGGAAACACCATATATTTT.

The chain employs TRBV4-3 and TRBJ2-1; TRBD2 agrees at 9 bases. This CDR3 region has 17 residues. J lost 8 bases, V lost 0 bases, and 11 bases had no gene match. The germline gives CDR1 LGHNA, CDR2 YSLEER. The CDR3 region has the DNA TGCGCCAGCAGCCAAGATGTCGGCGGGAGGGCCGTCCATGAGCAGTTCTTC. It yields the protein CASSQDVGGRAVHEQFF.

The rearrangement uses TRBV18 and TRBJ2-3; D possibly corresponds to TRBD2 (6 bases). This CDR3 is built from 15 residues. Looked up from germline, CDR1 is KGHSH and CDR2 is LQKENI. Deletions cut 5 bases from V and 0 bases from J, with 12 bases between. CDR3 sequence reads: CASSALEGSTDTQYF. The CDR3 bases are TGTGCCAGCTCAGCGCTGGAGGGCAGCACAGATACGCAGTATTTT.

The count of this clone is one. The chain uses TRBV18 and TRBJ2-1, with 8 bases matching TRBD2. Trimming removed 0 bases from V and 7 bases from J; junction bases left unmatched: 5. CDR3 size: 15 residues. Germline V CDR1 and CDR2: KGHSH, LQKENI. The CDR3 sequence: CASSPPSGVINEQFF. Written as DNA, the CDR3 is TGTGCCAGCTCACCACCTAGCGGGGTGATTAATGAGCAGTTCTTC.

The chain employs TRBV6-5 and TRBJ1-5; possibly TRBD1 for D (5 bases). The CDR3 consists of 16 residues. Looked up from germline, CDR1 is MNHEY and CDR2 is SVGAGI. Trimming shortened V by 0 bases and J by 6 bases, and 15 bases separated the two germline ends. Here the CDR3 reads CASSYSPGQGSQPQHF. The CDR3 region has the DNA TGTGCCAGCAGTTACTCTCCGGGGCAGGGAAGTCAGCCCCAGCATTTT.

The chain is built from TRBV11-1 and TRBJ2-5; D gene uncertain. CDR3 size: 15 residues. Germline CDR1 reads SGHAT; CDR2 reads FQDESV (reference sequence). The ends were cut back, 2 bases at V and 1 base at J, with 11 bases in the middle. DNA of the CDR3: TGTGCCAGCAGCTTATCTCCGGAGCCCCAAGAGACCCAGTACTTC. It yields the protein CASSLSPEPQETQYF.

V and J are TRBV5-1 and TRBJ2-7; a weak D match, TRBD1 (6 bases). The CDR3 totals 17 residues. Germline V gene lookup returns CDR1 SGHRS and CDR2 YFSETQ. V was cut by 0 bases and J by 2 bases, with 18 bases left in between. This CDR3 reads CASSLEQAVNRAYEQYF. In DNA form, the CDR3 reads TGCGCCAGCAGCTTGGAACAGGCCGTCAACAGGGCCTACGAGCAGTACTTC. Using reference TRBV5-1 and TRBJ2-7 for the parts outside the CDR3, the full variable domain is KAGVTQTPRYLIKTRGQQVTLSCSPISGHRSVSWYQQTPGQGLQFLFEYFSETQRNKGNFPGRFSGRQFSNSRSEMNVSTLELGDSALYLCASSLEQAVNRAYEQYFGPGTRLTVT.

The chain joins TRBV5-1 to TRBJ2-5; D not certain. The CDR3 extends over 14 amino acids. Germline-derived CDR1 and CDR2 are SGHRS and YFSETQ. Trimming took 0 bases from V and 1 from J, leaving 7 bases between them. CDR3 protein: CASSLGGGQETQYF. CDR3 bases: TGCGCCAGCAGCTTGGGGGGTGGCCAAGAGACCCAGTACTTC.

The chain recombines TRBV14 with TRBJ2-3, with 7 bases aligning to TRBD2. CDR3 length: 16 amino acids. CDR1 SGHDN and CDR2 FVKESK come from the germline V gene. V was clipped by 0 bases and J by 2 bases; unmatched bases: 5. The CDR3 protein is CASSQERAGDTDTQYF. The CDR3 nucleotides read TGTGCCAGCAGCCAAGAGAGGGCGGGGGACACAGATACGCAGTATTTT.

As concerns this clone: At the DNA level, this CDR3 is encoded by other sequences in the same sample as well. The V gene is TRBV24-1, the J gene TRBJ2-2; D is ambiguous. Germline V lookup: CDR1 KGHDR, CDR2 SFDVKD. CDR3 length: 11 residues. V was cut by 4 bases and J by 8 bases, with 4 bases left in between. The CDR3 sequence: CATSESGELFF. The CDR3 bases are TGTGCCACCAGTGAGTCTGGGGAGCTGTTTTTT.